This entry lists 23 T cell receptor beta chains sequenced from one sample in a study of blood T cell repertoires in COVID-19. Some clones are missing from TCRdb's copy, which holds only in-frame ones; the method was immunoSEQ multiplex PCR. The sample holds approximately 200,000 clones, roughly 77% seen once. The sequencing sample was made of peripheral blood. The receptors were gathered from a woman in her 40s with COVID-19, enrolled during active disease.

Here the CDR3 reads CASRVRKNTEAFF. The DNA of the CDR3 is TGCGCCAGCAGGGTGAGGAAGAACACTGAAGCTTTCTTT. The chain links TRBV10-1 to TRBJ1-1, with D uncertain. Germline V gene data show CDR1 as WNHNN and CDR2 as SYGVQD (reference sequence). The V gene lost 6 bases and the J gene lost 1 base, with 9 bases spanning the gap. CDR3 size: 13 residues.

This chain connects TRBV30 to TRBJ2-3, with D unclear. Trimming took 3 bases from V and 2 from J, leaving 6 bases between them. The CDR3 totals 12 residues. Germline loops: CDR1 GTSNPN, CDR2 SVGIG (reference sequence). The CDR3 protein is CAWRQATDTQYF. Here the CDR3 DNA reads TGTGCCTGGAGGCAGGCCACAGATACGCAGTATTTT.

This clone has more than one count but fewer than ten. This sequence joins TRBV30 and TRBJ1-3; no clear D gene. Germline V gene lookup returns CDR1 GTSNPN and CDR2 SVGIG (reference sequence). Trimming cost V 5 bases and J 4 bases, with 12 bases left between them. The CDR3 spans 13 residues. The CDR3 loop is CAWGQVIGNTIYF. DNA of the CDR3: TGTGCCTGGGGTCAGGTAATCGGAAACACCATATATTTT.

V is TRBV5-1 and J is TRBJ1-3; TRBD1 is a possible D gene (6 bases). V shed 3 bases and J shed 0 bases, with 13 bases lying between them. Germline CDR1 SGHRS, CDR2 YFSETQ. CDR3 size: 16 residues. The CDR3 loop reads CASSSTGMNSGNTIYF. CDR3 nucleotide sequence: TGCGCCAGCAGCTCTACAGGGATGAACTCTGGAAACACCATATATTTT.

This sequence joins TRBV27 and TRBJ1-2; D perhaps matches TRBD1 (5 bases). Between the trimmed V and J ends, which lost 8 bases and 6 bases, there was a span of 28 bases. This CDR3 region has 17 residues. Germline V gene sequence: CDR1 MNHEY, CDR2 SMNVEV (reference sequence). CDR3: CASPSYRDSGLGHGYTF. CDR3 in DNA: TGTGCCAGCCCGTCCTACCGGGACTCAGGTCTGGGTCATGGCTACACCTTC.

The V gene is TRBV7-3, the J gene TRBJ2-1; D might be TRBD1 (8 bases). Trimming shortened V by 5 bases and J by 1 base, and 12 bases separated the two germline ends. Germline values: CDR1 SGHTA, CDR2 FQGTGA. The length of the CDR3 is 15 residues. This CDR3 is CASSQQGGSYNEQFF. The CDR3 DNA reads TGTGCCAGCAGCCAACAGGGGGGGTCCTACAATGAGCAGTTCTTC.

The chain employs TRBV19 and TRBJ1-5, with a tentative D call TRBD1 (5 bases). Germline V gives CDR1 LNHDA, CDR2 SQIVND (reference sequence). CDR3 length: 15 residues. The V gene lost 2 bases and the J gene lost 0 bases, with 8 bases spanning the gap. This chain's CDR3 is CASSITGVSNQPQHF. Written as DNA, the CDR3 is TGTGCCAGTAGTATAACGGGGGTTAGCAATCAGCCCCAGCATTTT.

In the case of this clone: The same CDR3 arises from other DNA sequences in this sample as well. The chain employs TRBV7-9 and TRBJ1-4; TRBD1 aligns across 8 bases. The CDR3 length is 14 residues. V lost 6 bases, J lost 6 bases, and 6 bases stayed unmatched. CDR1 and CDR2 (germline): SEHNR, FQNEAQ (reference sequence). CDR3 bases: TGTGCCAGCAGTCGCGACAGGGGATATGAAAAACTGTTTTTT. Its protein is CASSRDRGYEKLFF.

The chain has TRBV30 and TRBJ1-3; tentative D call: TRBD1 (6 bases). The CDR3 has 13 residues. Germline CDR1 is GTSNPN and CDR2 is SVGIG (reference sequence). Between the trimmed V and J ends, which lost 4 bases and 4 bases, there was a span of 11 bases. CDR3 DNA: TGTGCCTGGACCAGGGGTTGGGGAAACACCATATATTTT. Translation: CAWTRGWGNTIYF.

This chain joins TRBV3-1 (or the pseudogene TRBV3-2) and TRBJ2-5, with unresolved D. The CDR3 spans 12 residues. CDR1 LGHDT and CDR2 YNNKEL come from the germline V gene (reference sequence). The V end lost 0 bases, the J end lost 6 bases, and 5 bases lay between the germline ends. The CDR3 nucleotides read TGTGCCAGCAGCCAAGAAAAGCAGACCCAGTACTTC. Translation: CASSQEKQTQYF.

This clone was detected once. This rearrangement joins TRBV5-4 to TRBJ2-3; D might be TRBD2 (5 bases). Germline V CDR1 and CDR2: SGHNT, YYREEE (reference sequence). V was cut by 4 bases and J by 4 bases, with 10 bases left in between. The length of the CDR3 is 13 residues. The chain's CDR3 is CASSGSGADTQYF. The CDR3 coding sequence is TGTGCCAGCAGCGGGAGTGGGGCAGATACGCAGTATTTT.

This clone was observed a few times. The chain uses TRBV4-3 and TRBJ2-7, with 10 bases that match TRBD2. Germline V lookup: CDR1 LGHNA, CDR2 YSLEER. This CDR3 is 18 amino acids long. V lost 0 bases to trimming and J lost 5 bases; unmatched junction nucleotides: 13. This CDR3 is CASSQEVGTSGALNEQYF. The CDR3 nucleotides read TGCGCCAGCAGCCAAGAAGTGGGAACTAGCGGGGCGCTCAACGAGCAGTACTTC.

The chain recombines TRBV4-1 with TRBJ2-3; 11 bases line up with TRBD2. This CDR3 is built from 17 residues. V trimming: 2 bases; J trimming: 2 bases; junction bases outside the gene matches: 6. The germline gives CDR1 MGHRA, CDR2 YSYEKL. The DNA of the CDR3 is TGCGCCAGCAGCCAACGTCTAGCGGGGGGCCCCACAGATACGCAGTATTTT. This codes for CASSQRLAGGPTDTQYF.

The chain is built from TRBV4-1 and TRBJ2-1, with a weak D call TRBD1 (5 bases). Trimming took 7 bases from V and 4 from J, leaving 17 bases between them. The CDR3 is made up of 15 amino acids. Per germline, CDR1 MGHRA and CDR2 YSYEKL. CDR3 sequence reads: CASTTGAIRYNEQFF. CDR3 DNA: TGCGCCAGCACCACAGGAGCGATTCGGTACAATGAGCAGTTCTTC.

The rearrangement links TRBV5-4 to TRBJ1-4, with no clear D. Looked up from germline, CDR1 is SGHNT and CDR2 is YYREEE (reference sequence). The CDR3 sequence is 15 residues long. Trimming shortened V by 1 base and J by 0 bases, and 7 bases separated the two germline ends. CDR3 residues: CASSLLPATNEKLFF. CDR3 DNA sequence: TGTGCCAGCAGCTTGTTACCAGCAACTAATGAAAAACTGTTTTTT.

The V and J genes are TRBV27 and TRBJ1-6, with D hard to call. This CDR3 is built from 15 residues. Per germline, CDR1 MNHEY and CDR2 SMNVEV (reference sequence). Trimming removed 3 bases from V and 0 bases from J, with 6 bases in between. CDR3 sequence (DNA): TGTGCCAGCAGTTTGGAGCCCTCCTATAATTCACCCCTCCACTTT. Encoded protein: CASSLEPSYNSPLHF.

V and J are TRBV4-3 and TRBJ2-5; 9 bases are a match to TRBD2. The CDR3 spans 16 residues. Germline lookup yields CDR1 LGHNA and CDR2 YSLEER. The V gene end was trimmed by 3 bases and the J gene end by 4 bases; junction bases not matched to a gene: 9. The DNA for the CDR3 is TGCGCCAGCAGCCATGGGGAGACTAGCGGTAGAGAGACCCAGTACTTC. Translating gives CASSHGETSGRETQYF.

This rearrangement joins TRBV18 to TRBJ1-1, with D possibly matching TRBD1 (6 bases). The V end lost 3 bases, the J end lost 2 bases, and 19 bases lay between the germline ends. The CDR3 extends over 17 amino acids. Germline CDR1 reads KGHSH; CDR2 reads LQKENI. CDR3: CASSPQGPGNPNTEAFF. The CDR3, as DNA: TGTGCCAGCTCACCCCAGGGGCCGGGCAATCCAAACACTGAAGCTTTCTTT.

The chain links TRBV4-2 to TRBJ1-1, with TRBD1 as a possible D gene (5 bases). V lost 0 bases and J lost 1, with 9 bases in between. This CDR3 contains 15 residues. CDR1 is LGHNA and CDR2 is YNFKEQ in the germline V gene. Here the CDR3 DNA reads TGTGCCAGCAGCCAAGAGGACACAGGGAACACTGAAGCTTTCTTT. This codes for CASSQEDTGNTEAFF.

This sequence joins TRBV6-1 and TRBJ1-4; D is possibly TRBD1 (5 bases). There are 17 residues in the CDR3. CDR1 MNHNS and CDR2 SASEGT come from the germline V gene. Trimming shortened V by 0 bases and J by 0 bases, and 11 bases separated the two germline ends. CDR3 DNA sequence: TGTGCCAGCAGTGAAGCTACCGGAGGGGCAACTAATGAAAAACTGTTTTTT. Translation: CASSEATGGATNEKLFF.

This chain connects TRBV7-6 to TRBJ1-1; no clear D. CDR1 is SGHVS, CDR2 FNYEAQ, per germline. The CDR3 sequence is 16 residues long. Trimming pared 0 bases from V and 1 base from J, leaving 12 bases between. The CDR3 bases are TGTGCCAGCAGCTTAGCGTCTGGGCAGCAGAACACTGAAGCTTTCTTT. Encoded protein: CASSLASGQQNTEAFF.

The J gene is TRBJ1-5, the V gene TRBV9; D might be TRBD1 (6 bases). Germline V gives CDR1 SGDLS, CDR2 YYNGEE. The CDR3 is 17 amino acids. The V gene lost 0 bases and the J gene lost 2 bases, with 15 bases spanning the gap. CDR3 region: CASSVGPQHRGNQPQHF. The CDR3 region has the DNA TGTGCCAGCAGCGTAGGACCCCAGCACAGGGGCAATCAGCCCCAGCATTTT. The complete variable domain, with remaining parts taken from reference TRBV9 and TRBJ1-5, reads DSGVTQTPKHLITATGQRVTLRCSPRSGDLSVYWYQQSLDQGLQFLIQYYNGEERAKGNILERFSAQQFPDLHSELNLSSLELGDSALYFCASSVGPQHRGNQPQHFGDGTRLSIL.

The chain carries TRBV5-6 and TRBJ1-5; 7 bases agree with TRBD1. The CDR3 contains 16 residues. Germline V CDR1 and CDR2: SGHDT, YYEEEE. V was clipped by 4 bases and J by 4 bases; unmatched bases: 11. The CDR3 protein is CASSTRQGFSNQPQHF. The DNA of the CDR3 is TGTGCCAGCAGCACCCGACAGGGTTTCTCAAATCAGCCCCAGCATTTT.